The 15 T cell receptor beta chains below all came from one sample that was sequenced in a study of blood T cell repertoires in COVID-19. Only in-frame clones appear in the TCRdb table, and some are missing; sequencing was by immunoSEQ multiplex PCR. The sample includes approximately 220,000 clones, approximately 89% of them seen just once. The sample consisted of PBMCs or T cells enriched from blood (not recorded which). The receptors here all came from a woman in her 30s with acute COVID-19.

The chain recombines TRBV28 with TRBJ2-5; 8 bases align to TRBD2. The V and J ends lost 2 bases and 4 bases, in that order; junction bases with no gene match: 9. The CDR3 totals 16 residues. CDR1 is MDHEN and CDR2 is SYDVKM in the germline V gene. The CDR3 reads CASSLGERGRVETQYF. The DNA of the CDR3 is TGTGCCAGCAGTTTAGGCGAGCGGGGGCGTGTAGAGACCCAGTACTTC.

The CDR3 is CASSYSDYQPQHF. For the CDR3, the DNA is TGTGCCAGCAGCTACTCGGACTACCAGCCCCAGCATTTT. V and J are TRBV5-5 and TRBJ1-5; D remains ambiguous. This CDR3 is 13 amino acids long. V was pared by 3 bases and J by 7 bases, with 11 bases between. Germline V gives CDR1 SGHKS, CDR2 YYEKEE (reference sequence).

The V call is TRBV23-1, the J call TRBJ2-4; tentative D call: TRBD2 (7 bases). TRBV23-1 qualifies as an ORF whose function is uncertain. Trimming took off 0 bases at V and 3 bases at J, with 12 bases between the two ends. The CDR3 totals 16 residues. The CDR3 reads CASSQSGGGDKNIQYF. CDR3 coding DNA: TGCGCCAGCAGTCAATCAGGGGGGGGAGACAAAAACATTCAGTACTTC.

The chain links TRBV11-2 to TRBJ1-1; no clear D. CDR3 length equals 13 residues. V shed 3 bases and J shed 1 base, with 6 bases lying between them. Germline V gene data show CDR1 as SGHAT and CDR2 as FQNNGV. This chain's CDR3 is CASSLNGNTEAFF. CDR3 sequence (DNA): TGTGCCAGCAGCTTGAACGGGAACACTGAAGCTTTCTTT. The entire variable domain, with the rest obtained from reference TRBV11-2 and TRBJ1-1, is as follows: EAGVAQSPRYKIIEKRQSVAFWCNPISGHATLYWYQQILGQGPKLLIQFQNNGVVDDSQLPKDRFSAERLKGVDSTLKIQPAKLEDSAVYLCASSLNGNTEAFFGQGTRLTVV.

The chain combines TRBV3-1 (or the pseudogene TRBV3-2) with TRBJ1-2; D is unclear. Germline values: CDR1 LGHDT, CDR2 YNNKEL (reference sequence). Trimming took off 1 base at V and 5 bases at J, with 14 bases between the two ends. CDR3 length equals 15 residues. Here the CDR3 DNA reads TGTGCCAGCAGCCAAGTCTCACTAAAAGGATATGGCTACACCTTC. It translates to CASSQVSLKGYGYTF.

V gene TRBV28 combines with J gene TRBJ2-1; possible D gene TRBD2, 6 bases. Germline lookup yields CDR1 MDHEN and CDR2 SYDVKM. The CDR3 spans 17 residues. Deletions cut 5 bases from V and 0 bases from J, with 17 bases between. The CDR3 nucleotides read TGTGCCAGCAGTCCCCCCCCCGCGGGGAGCTCCTACAATGAGCAGTTCTTC. Translated: CASSPPPAGSSYNEQFF.

The chain carries TRBV9 and TRBJ1-4, with D perhaps TRBD1 (5 bases). V was clipped by 2 bases and J by 6 bases, with 14 bases between them. Germline V lookup: CDR1 SGDLS, CDR2 YYNGEE. The length of the CDR3 is 15 residues. The CDR3 loop reads CASSVDTRPDEKLFF. DNA for the CDR3: TGTGCCAGCAGCGTGGACACCCGCCCCGATGAAAAACTGTTTTTT.

The gene calls are TRBV27 and TRBJ1-5, with TRBD1 as a possible D gene (6 bases). The V gene's germline CDR1 is MNHEY and CDR2 SMNVEV (reference sequence). Trimming took off 2 bases at V and 6 bases at J, with 8 bases between the two ends. The CDR3 spans 13 residues. Written as DNA, the CDR3 is TGTGCCAGCAGTTTAGCCAGGGGTCAGCCCCAGCATTTT. This codes for CASSLARGQPQHF.

The chain links TRBV5-1 to TRBJ2-3; TRBD1 matches 7 bases. Germline CDR1 is SGHRS and CDR2 is YFSETQ. Trimming at V came to 3 bases and at J to 5 bases, leaving 6 bases not matched to a gene. The CDR3 has 14 residues. In DNA, the CDR3 is TGCGCCAGCAGCTCCACGGACAGGCAAGATACGCAGTATTTT. This gives the protein CASSSTDRQDTQYF.

The rearrangement joins TRBV5-6 to TRBJ2-7; 10 positions match TRBD1. The CDR3 consists of 15 residues. With V trimmed by 4 bases and J by 1 base, 5 bases remained unmatched. The germline gives CDR1 SGHDT, CDR2 YYEEEE. As DNA, the CDR3 is TGTGCCAGCAGCCTCGGGACAGGGGCTTCCTACGAGCAGTACTTC. This translates into CASSLGTGASYEQYF.

The chain employs TRBV2 and TRBJ2-3, with a possible D match to TRBD2 (6 bases). Germline-derived CDR1 and CDR2 are SNHLY and FYNNEI. This CDR3 region has 12 residues. Trimming took 4 bases from V and 8 from J, leaving 10 bases between them. The DNA for the CDR3 is TGTGCCAGCAGTGTTAAGGGAGGTACGCAGTATTTT. It codes for CASSVKGGTQYF.

The CDR3 nucleotides read TGTGCCAGCAGCTTAGATGGGGCGCGCGGCTACACCTTC. It is translated as CASSLDGARGYTF. The chain employs TRBV11-2 and TRBJ1-2; a weak D match, TRBD1 (5 bases). Germline V CDR1 and CDR2: SGHAT, FQNNGV. The V end lost 0 bases, the J end lost 8 bases, and 10 bases lay between the germline ends. The CDR3 consists of 13 residues.

V usage is TRBV6-6 and J usage is TRBJ2-7; D not certain. The length of the CDR3 is 11 residues. Germline V gene lookup returns CDR1 MNHNY and CDR2 SVGAGI (reference sequence). Between the trimmed V and J ends, which lost 7 bases and 3 bases, there was a span of 7 bases. CDR3 sequence: CASTSSYEQYF. The CDR3, as DNA: TGTGCCAGCACCTCTAGCTACGAGCAGTACTTC.

This chain joins TRBV4-1 and TRBJ1-2; TRBD1 matches 9 bases. J was trimmed by 8 bases and V by 4 bases; bases with no gene match: 8. Germline V gene lookup returns CDR1 MGHRA and CDR2 YSYEKL. This CDR3 is 14 amino acids long. This CDR3 reads CASSPPGQGWGYTF. The CDR3 coding sequence is TGCGCCAGCAGCCCCCCGGGACAGGGATGGGGCTACACCTTC.

This chain links TRBV5-1 with TRBJ1-2, with a weak D call TRBD1 (5 bases). Deletions cut 0 bases from V and 7 bases from J, with 16 bases between. The CDR3 is made up of 15 amino acids. In germline, CDR1 is SGHRS, CDR2 YFSETQ. This CDR3 is CASSLAGEGSRGYTF. The DNA for the CDR3 is TGCGCCAGCAGCTTGGCCGGGGAGGGGAGCCGTGGCTACACCTTC.